The T cell receptor beta chain under discussion was sequenced for a study of beta chain features in type 1 diabetes. Overall study: Across every sample, 85 million to 120 million sorted cells were examined in total.

Trimming shortened V by 5 bases and J by 5 bases, and 13 bases separated the two germline ends. The CDR3 runs 13 residues. Germline loops: CDR1 SEHNR, CDR2 FQNEAQ (reference sequence). Reverse transcribing all isolated RNA meant expressed TCRB transcripts were sequenced. TCRdb keeps only in-frame clones here, not all; method: immunoSEQ multiplex PCR. The sample records about 360,000 clones, over 9.5% being singletons. Sequences were obtained from naive CD4+ T cells from blood. This receptor was taken from a man aged 18-30 years in good health. The chain is built from TRBV7-9 and TRBJ2-7; D ambiguous. CDR3: CASSHWAEHEQYF. CDR3 DNA: TGTGCCAGCAGCCATTGGGCAGAGCACGAGCAGTACTTC.